Listed here is a single TCR beta chain. Antigen: not known. Unmatched junction bases numbered 1, after V lost 0 bases and J lost 4 bases. Germline CDR1 SGDLS, CDR2 YYNGEE. The CDR3 covers 14 residues. Only CD45RO-negative cells positively selected for CCR7 counted as naive CD8 cells, so terminally differentiated effector memory CD45RA+ cells were excluded. There were no recent acute infections or vaccinations among the donors, who were healthy HIV-negative adults. Within Nashville, Tennessee resided all donors, each a Caucasian adult. The data were obtained in a study of shared clonotypes between healthy human individuals. Whole-study results and caveats: An expected dependence of interdonor clonotype sharing on sequencing depth was noted. In general, naive subsets displayed greater estimated richness than memory subsets did.

TCRdb's copy holds only in-frame clones and misses some; the assay was immunoSEQ multiplex PCR. Among some 1,900,000 clones listed, approximately 94% were seen once. The chain recombines TRBV9 with TRBJ2-3; 8 bases are shared with TRBD1. The sequence derives from a man younger than 35 in good health. The material sequenced was naive CD8+ T cells sorted from blood. Here the CDR3 DNA reads TGTGCCAGCAGCGTAGCAGGGGGCTCAGATACGCAGTATTTT. Protein product: CASSVAGGSDTQYF. Full variable domain (remainder filled in from reference TRBV9 and TRBJ2-3): DSGVTQTPKHLITATGQRVTLRCSPRSGDLSVYWYQQSLDQGLQFLIQYYNGEERAKGNILERFSAQQFPDLHSELNLSSLELGDSALYFCASSVAGGSDTQYFGPGTRLTVL.